This TCR beta chain was documented in a study of beta chain features in type 1 diabetes. Study findings and constraints: Significant though moderate, a shortening of TCRB CDR3s appeared in all four CD4+ subsets of Type 1 diabetes patients.

Since all of the isolated RNA was reverse transcribed, expressed TCRB transcripts were what got sequenced. Assay: immunoSEQ multiplex PCR; the TCRdb copy retains only in-frame clones and omits some. There are around 160,000 clones in the sample; roughly 65% occur only once, and roughly 0.089% lies in the top ten. On this clone: What it binds is unknown.

Sorted populations were all over 98% pure. Trimming shortened V by 5 bases and J by 3 bases, and 13 bases separated the two germline ends. There are 14 residues in the CDR3. CDR1 MNHNY and CDR2 SVGAGI come from the germline V gene (reference sequence). The sequenced sample consisted of naive CD4+ T cells from blood. The origin of this receptor is a young man with type 1 diabetes. The chain employs TRBV6-6 and TRBJ1-2; D unclear. CDR3 nucleotides: TGTGCCAGCAGTCCCCAGGAGAGATACTATGGCTACACCTTC. Protein: CASSPQERYYGYTF.